The next 15 T cell receptor beta chains were all read from a single sample in a study of beta chain features in type 1 diabetes. Expressed TCRB transcripts were sequenced, since all the RNA that had been isolated was reverse transcribed. Repertoires were generated with immunoSEQ multiplex PCR, while TCRdb's copy carries only in-frame clones and drops some. The data show about 320,000 clones, with less than 15% seen just once and under 8.5% held by the top ten. Sequencing was done on a sample of central memory CD4+ T cells from blood. The receptors shown here come from a man aged 25 to 45 in good health.

V is TRBV5-1 and J is TRBJ2-1, with 12 nucleotides matching TRBD2. Germline-derived CDR1 and CDR2 are SGHRS and YFSETQ. The trim removed 1 base at V and 2 bases at J, leaving 7 bases unmatched. This CDR3 is built from 18 residues. The CDR3 loop reads CASSLRPSSGGAYNEQFF. Here the CDR3 DNA reads TGCGCCAGCAGCTTGAGGCCCTCTAGCGGGGGGGCCTACAATGAGCAGTTCTTC.

This clone occurred a few times. This sequence joins TRBV10-3 and TRBJ2-5; D is uncertain. In germline, CDR1 is ENHRY, CDR2 SYGVKD. The CDR3 length is 13 residues. V lost 0 bases and J lost 7, with 9 bases in between. The CDR3: CAISESEEGTQYF. As DNA, the CDR3 is TGTGCCATCAGTGAGTCAGAGGAAGGGACCCAGTACTTC.

The chain employs TRBV30 and TRBJ1-6; D gene unclear. The CDR3 totals 14 residues. Trimming took off 3 bases at V and 5 bases at J, with 11 bases between the two ends. CDR1 and CDR2 (germline): GTSNPN, SVGIG (reference sequence). CDR3 residues: CAWSLYGNNSPLHF. In DNA, the CDR3 is TGTGCCTGGAGCCTCTACGGAAATAATTCACCCCTCCACTTT.

The rearrangement links TRBV7-2 to TRBJ2-5; D unclear. This CDR3 comprises 14 residues. The V end lost 2 bases, the J end lost 5 bases, and 12 bases lay between the germline ends. Germline CDR1 reads SGHTA; CDR2 reads FQGNSA. CDR3 in DNA: TGTGCCAGCAGCTTATTTAGTCTGCAGGAGACCCAGTACTTC. Encoded protein: CASSLFSLQETQYF.

The rearrangement links TRBV18 to TRBJ2-1, with D perhaps matching TRBD1 (6 bases). CDR3 size: 14 residues. Germline CDR1 reads KGHSH; CDR2 reads LQKENI. Trimming stripped 2 bases from V and 6 bases from J, with 11 bases between. CDR3 sequence: CASSPRGQTNEQFF. In DNA form, the CDR3 reads TGTGCCAGCTCACCAAGAGGACAGACCAATGAGCAGTTCTTC.

The gene calls are TRBV18 and TRBJ2-5; TRBD2 agrees at 11 bases. J was trimmed by 5 bases and V by 6 bases; bases with no gene match: 11. Looked up from germline, CDR1 is KGHSH and CDR2 is LQKENI. CDR3 length equals 16 residues. The CDR3 spells CASSRDTSGGAETQYF. Here the CDR3 DNA reads TGTGCCAGCTCCCGAGATACTAGCGGGGGCGCGGAGACCCAGTACTTC. The whole variable domain, remainder taken from reference TRBV18 and TRBJ2-5, is NAGVMQNPRHLVRRRGQEARLRCSPMKGHSHVYWYRQLPEEGLKFMVYLQKENIIDESGMPKERFSAEFPKEGPSILRIQQVVRGDSAAYFCASSRDTSGGAETQYFGPGTRLLVL.

This clone appeared once. This rearrangement joins TRBV5-5 to TRBJ2-7, with 7 positions matching TRBD2. The CDR3 has 13 residues. The germline CDR1 and CDR2 sequences are SGHKS and YYEKEE (reference sequence). V shed 0 bases and J 7 bases; nucleotides not matched to a gene: 4. CDR3 residues: CASSLVGGLEQYV. DNA of the CDR3: TGTGCCAGCAGCTTGGTGGGAGGGTTGGAGCAGTACGTC.

The V gene is TRBV7-2, the J gene TRBJ1-5, with D hard to call. V was shortened by 2 bases and J by 8 bases, with 7 bases between the two germline ends. The germline CDR1 and CDR2 sequences are SGHTA and FQGNSA. This CDR3 contains 12 residues. CDR3 nucleotide sequence: TGTGCCAGCAGCTTACCCCAGGAGCCCCAGCATTTT. Its protein product is CASSLPQEPQHF.

On this clone: Other DNA sequences in this sample translate to the same CDR3. The chain links TRBV13 to TRBJ2-5, with 8 nucleotides matching TRBD2. Germline V CDR1 and CDR2: PRHDT, FYEKMQ (reference sequence). J gave up 2 bases and V 5 bases, and 7 bases lay outside the gene matches. The CDR3 is made up of 15 amino acids. The CDR3 bases are TGTGCCAGCAGCCCCCCCGGGGGGGGACAAGAGACCCAGTACTTC. Its translation is CASSPPGGGQETQYF.

This clone was observed a handful of times. The chain recombines TRBV7-3 with TRBJ2-5, with 9 bases aligning to TRBD2. Germline loops: CDR1 SGHTA, CDR2 FQGTGA. Trimming at V came to 1 base and at J to 4 bases, leaving 1 base not matched to a gene. The CDR3 runs 14 residues. The CDR3 nucleotides are TGTGCCAGCAGCTTAAGCGGGAGGGGAGAGACCCAGTACTTC. As protein: CASSLSGRGETQYF.

This clone was seen a few times. The rearrangement links TRBV27 to TRBJ1-5; D unclear. Trimming left V 2 bases short and J 2 bases short, with 13 bases between. CDR3 length: 16 residues. Germline V gene lookup returns CDR1 MNHEY and CDR2 SMNVEV (reference sequence). The CDR3 nucleotides read TGTGCCAGCAGTTTAGTGCCGATTGAAGGCAATCAGCCCCAGCATTTT. Amino acids: CASSLVPIEGNQPQHF.

This clone was seen a few times. This chain connects TRBV30 to TRBJ2-1, with 13 nucleotides matching TRBD2. Germline V lookup: CDR1 GTSNPN, CDR2 SVGIG (reference sequence). The ends lost 3 bases at V and 7 bases at J; junction bases unmatched: 3. This CDR3 spans 14 amino acids. The CDR3 bases are TGTGCCTGGAGACTAGCGGGAGGGTTAAATGAGCAGTTCTTC. Amino acids: CAWRLAGGLNEQFF.

V is TRBV18 and J is TRBJ2-7, with TRBD1 matching over 9 bases. CDR1 and CDR2 from the germline V gene are KGHSH and LQKENI. V was pared by 8 bases and J by 7 bases, with 9 bases of the junction left unmatched. The CDR3 is 13 amino acids. CDR3 coding DNA: TGTGCCAGCCGAATGGACAGGGGTCGGGAGCAGTACGTC. Protein product: CASRMDRGREQYV.

This clone was seen only a few times. V usage is TRBV5-1 and J usage is TRBJ1-1, with 7 bases lining up with TRBD1. Germline CDR1 reads SGHRS; CDR2 reads YFSETQ. This CDR3 comprises 14 residues. Trimming removed 2 bases from V and 1 base from J; junction bases left unmatched: 2. CDR3 region: CASSFGTANTEAFF. As DNA, the CDR3 is TGCGCCAGCAGCTTCGGGACAGCGAACACTGAAGCTTTCTTT. The variable domain in full, with the rest retrieved from reference TRBV5-1 and TRBJ1-1, is KAGVTQTPRYLIKTRGQQVTLSCSPISGHRSVSWYQQTPGQGLQFLFEYFSETQRNKGNFPGRFSGRQFSNSRSEMNVSTLELGDSALYLCASSFGTANTEAFFGQGTRLTVV.

This chain uses TRBV10-3 with TRBJ2-7; 9 bases fit TRBD1. This CDR3 is built from 14 residues. After removal of 8 bases from V and 3 bases from J, the junction contained 8 bases not matched to a gene. The germline V gene encodes CDR1 ENHRY and CDR2 SYGVKD. CDR3 in DNA: TGTGCCATCGCCGGGACAGGGACCATCTACGAGCAGTACTTC. It encodes CAIAGTGTIYEQYF.